The entry below describes one TCR beta chain. This entry comes from a study of blood T cell repertoires in COVID-19. At the level of the study: Sites in the United States, Italy and Spain provided acute and convalescent COVID-19 samples. PBMCs, B-cell-depleted T cells, or T cells provided the cDNA or gDNA that made up the material.

In the study's own analysis: Reference gene primer amplification gave nucleated cell count estimates. Produced via immunoSEQ multiplex PCR; TCRdb's table is partial and in-frame only. That table supplies the V and J calls and clone size; D and trimming were determined from the DNA. The sample lists under 150,000 clones, approximately 86% seen once, with about 2.5% in the top ten. The V and J ends lost 6 bases and 6 bases, in that order; junction bases with no gene match: 7. Germline V gene lookup returns CDR1 WNHNN and CDR2 SYGVQD (reference sequence). The CDR3 is 15 amino acids. The study counted Cohort 3 donors as recovered given two negative PCRs, clearance, or symptom resolution.

The source is a woman aged 45-65 years who had recovered from COVID-19. Sequenced material: PBMCs or T cells enriched from blood (not recorded which). The V and J genes are TRBV10-1 and TRBJ2-1, with 11 bases aligning to TRBD1. Here the CDR3 reads CASSGDRGFGNEQFF. CDR3 in DNA: TGCGCCAGCAGCGGGGACAGGGGGTTTGGCAATGAGCAGTTCTTC.